These 6 T cell receptor beta chains share one sample of origin, sequenced in a study of blood T cell repertoires in COVID-19. Data came from immunoSEQ multiplex PCR; TCRdb stores just in-frame clones and leaves some out. The repertoire consists of about 81,000 clones, with almost 85% occurring once and the leading ten covering approximately 7.3%. Input material: peripheral blood. These TCRs come from a human donor in a cohort sampled during active COVID-19.

About this clone itself: This sample also contains other DNA sequences that code for the same CDR3. The CDR3 is CASSQTGSYGYTF. As DNA, the CDR3 is TGTGCCAGCAGCCAGACGGGTAGCTATGGCTACACCTTC. This chain joins TRBV11-2 and TRBJ1-2; D is uncertain. This CDR3 is 13 amino acids long. The germline V gene encodes CDR1 SGHAT and CDR2 FQNNGV. Deletions cut 5 bases from V and 4 bases from J, with 11 bases between. Full variable domain (rest looked up from reference TRBV11-2 and TRBJ1-2): EAGVAQSPRYKIIEKRQSVAFWCNPISGHATLYWYQQILGQGPKLLIQFQNNGVVDDSQLPKDRFSAERLKGVDSTLKIQPAKLEDSAVYLCASSQTGSYGYTFGSGTRLTVV.

This clone was picked up a small number of times. This rearrangement joins TRBV19 to TRBJ1-1, with D uncertain. The CDR3 covers 14 residues. Trimming removed 3 bases from V and 11 bases from J, with 19 bases in between. The germline V gene encodes CDR1 LNHDA and CDR2 SQIVND (reference sequence). CDR3 coding DNA: TGTGCCAGTAGTATGAGCACTTCAGTGTCCGGGGCTTTCTTT. Translating it yields CASSMSTSVSGAFF.

CDR3 protein: CAISKDREETQYF. DNA for the CDR3: TGTGCCATCAGTAAGGACAGGGAAGAGACCCAGTACTTC. The chain is built from TRBV10-3 and TRBJ2-5; TRBD1 matches 8 bases. This CDR3 spans 13 amino acids. Germline V gene lookup returns CDR1 ENHRY and CDR2 SYGVKD. J was trimmed by 3 bases and V by 5 bases; bases with no gene match: 2.

In this sample, this clone turned up a few times. The rearrangement links TRBV29-1 to TRBJ1-1; possibly TRBD1 for D (6 bases). The germline V and J ends were trimmed by 8 bases and 2 bases, with 15 bases remaining between them. The CDR3 is 13 residues long. Germline V gives CDR1 SQVTM, CDR2 ANQGSEA. Written as DNA, the CDR3 is TGCAGCTCGCGAACAGGGCCCAACACTGAAGCTTTCTTT. This sequence encodes CSSRTGPNTEAFF.

This rearrangement joins TRBV6-4 to TRBJ2-5; 13 positions agree with TRBD2. Germline-derived CDR1 and CDR2 are MRHNA and SNTAGT. J gave up 4 bases and V 6 bases, and 5 bases lay outside the gene matches. The CDR3 spans 15 residues. The CDR3 sequence: CASSKTSGGPETQYF. The CDR3 DNA reads TGTGCCAGCAGCAAGACTAGCGGGGGGCCAGAGACCCAGTACTTC.

This chain uses TRBV3-1 (or the pseudogene TRBV3-2) with TRBJ2-3; D perhaps matches TRBD2 (5 bases). The CDR3 has 15 amino acids. Germline CDR1 and CDR2: LGHDT and YNNKEL (reference sequence). V dropped 1 base and J dropped 7 bases, with 15 bases sitting between them. This chain's CDR3 is CASSQGGPDRNTQYF. For the CDR3, the DNA is TGTGCCAGCAGCCAAGGAGGGCCCGACCGAAATACGCAGTATTTT.